Below are 5 T cell receptor beta chains sequenced from a single sample in a study of blood T cell repertoires in COVID-19. The data were produced by immunoSEQ multiplex PCR, yet TCRdb's version contains in-frame clones alone and is incomplete. The repertoire includes around 69,000 clones, roughly 82% of them detected once, and 1.5% to 2% sits in the top ten. Sequenced sample: peripheral blood. Receptors were obtained from a woman aged 55 to 70 with acute or convalescent COVID-19.

The rearrangement joins TRBV2 to TRBJ2-5, with D perhaps matching TRBD2 (7 bases). Germline V CDR1 and CDR2: SNHLY, FYNNEI. V lost 2 bases to trimming and J lost 2 bases, with 15 bases between them. The CDR3 contains 16 residues. The DNA for the CDR3 is TGTGCCAGCAGTGAAAGGGGACGGGGGGCTCAAGAGACCCAGTACTTC. It translates to CASSERGRGAQETQYF.

The gene calls are TRBV28 and TRBJ2-1, with D maybe TRBD2 (6 bases). Germline V gene lookup returns CDR1 MDHEN and CDR2 SYDVKM. Trimming pared 1 base from V and 7 bases from J, leaving 11 bases between. This CDR3 is built from 14 residues. CDR3 DNA sequence: TGTGCCAGCAGTTTATCTAGCGCCCAAAATGAGCAGTTCTTC. Translated, it gives CASSLSSAQNEQFF.

The rearrangement links TRBV18 to TRBJ2-6; TRBD1 aligns across 8 bases. This CDR3 is built from 16 residues. In germline, CDR1 is KGHSH, CDR2 LQKENI. Losses at the gene ends were 3 bases for V and 2 bases for J; bases not matched to a gene: 3. The CDR3 DNA reads TGTGCCAGCTCACCGTCAGGGGGCGCTGGGGCCAACGTCCTGACTTTC. It specifies CASSPSGGAGANVLTF.

This rearrangement joins TRBV7-8 to TRBJ2-5; 9 bases agree with TRBD2. This CDR3 has 16 amino acids. Trimming at V came to 2 bases and at J to 3 bases, leaving 7 bases not matched to a gene. Germline V gene data show CDR1 as SGHVS and CDR2 as FQNEAQ. The CDR3 loop reads CASSLRRGRAKETQYF. CDR3 nucleotide sequence: TGTGCCAGCAGCTTACGGCGCGGGAGGGCGAAAGAGACCCAGTACTTC.

The chain carries TRBV2 and TRBJ2-2; no reliable D call. V gave up 1 base and J gave up 7 bases, with 13 bases separating them. The CDR3 extends over 15 amino acids. The germline V gene encodes CDR1 SNHLY and CDR2 FYNNEI. The CDR3 region is CASSEGAGTVGELFF. The CDR3 DNA reads TGTGCCAGCAGTGAAGGGGCAGGAACGGTCGGGGAGCTGTTTTTT.